This TCR beta chain comes out of a study of blood T cell repertoires in COVID-19. As for the study in general: There were acute and convalescent COVID-19 samples, and they came from the United States, Italy and Spain. From T cells, B-cell-depleted T cells, or PBMCs came the material, which was cDNA or gDNA.

This clone was counted a single time. As processed by the authors: From reference gene primer amplification, estimates of nucleated cell counts were derived. Here immunoSEQ multiplex PCR was the method, and the copy in TCRdb shows in-frame clones only, minus some. V and J calls and clone size follow that table, whereas D and trimming were derived from the DNA. The repertoire holds tens of thousands of clones, with approximately 84% as singletons. The CDR3 has 16 amino acids. The V gene's germline CDR1 is SGHNT and CDR2 YYREEE (reference sequence). V was clipped by 1 base and J by 5 bases; unmatched bases: 6.

The clonotype comes from a man aged 50-60 years with acute or convalescent COVID-19. Sequenced input: peripheral blood. The chain employs TRBV5-4 and TRBJ2-5; 12 positions match TRBD2. CDR3 sequence (DNA): TGTGCCAGCAGCTTGCAAGGACTAGCGGGAAGGGAGACCCAGTACTTC. The encoded protein is CASSLQGLAGRETQYF.